The sequence of this TCR beta chain was determined in a study of T cell responses to AZD1222 COVID-19 vaccine. The method was immunoSEQ multiplex PCR; TCRdb's version includes in-frame clones alone and lacks a portion of them. Of some 200,000 clones in the sample, 88% were seen once. The CDR3 has 12 amino acids. V was pared by 4 bases and J by 10 bases, with 13 bases between. Per the germline V gene, CDR1 is SGDLS and CDR2 is YYNGEE. The clonotype was recovered from an adult who received the AZD1222 COVID-19 vaccine. The source was peripheral blood, collected 28 days after the second AZD1222 dose. The chain links TRBV9 to TRBJ2-3, with D possibly matching TRBD1 (6 bases). CDR3 nucleotide sequence: TGTGCCAGCAGCTCCCGGACAGTTGCGCAGTATTTT. Translation: CASSSRTVAQYF.